This entry lists 8 T cell receptor beta chains sequenced from one sample in a study of OX40 agonist ivuxolimab in advanced cancers. Only in-frame clones appear in the TCRdb table, and some are missing; sequencing was by immunoSEQ multiplex PCR. The sample lists approximately 75,000 clones; approximately 87% were seen once. The source material was CD4+ or CD8+ T cells sorted from blood, sampled in a trial of the OX40 agonist ivuxolimab. These receptors originate from an adult with an advanced solid tumor such as melanoma, head and neck, liver or kidney cancer.

The V and J genes are TRBV27 and TRBJ2-7; TRBD1 or TRBD2 may be the D gene (6 bases each). Trimming removed 5 bases at V and 0 bases at J, with 20 bases between. This CDR3 comprises 17 residues. CDR1 MNHEY and CDR2 SMNVEV come from the germline V gene (reference sequence). Here the CDR3 DNA reads TGTGCCAGCAGTCCGCCCCGTGGGGGGCCGTCCTCCTACGAGCAGTACTTC. Its protein is CASSPPRGGPSSYEQYF.

V gene TRBV7-9 combines with J gene TRBJ2-3, with D perhaps TRBD2 (6 bases). CDR1 SEHNR and CDR2 FQNEAQ come from the germline V gene (reference sequence). V was clipped by 4 bases and J by 0 bases, with 8 bases between them. This CDR3 region has 14 residues. CDR3 nucleotide sequence: TGTGCCAGCAGCTCCAGCGGGAGCACAGATACGCAGTATTTT. It is translated as CASSSSGSTDTQYF.

V gene TRBV7-9 combines with J gene TRBJ2-3, with TRBD1 identical over 10 bases. V shed 4 bases, J shed 6 bases, and the junction held 7 bases outside the gene matches. Germline V lookup: CDR1 SEHNR, CDR2 FQNEAQ (reference sequence). CDR3 size: 15 residues. The CDR3 reads CASSSGQGLTDTQYF. CDR3 bases: TGTGCCAGCAGCTCGGGACAGGGGTTAACGGATACGCAGTATTTT.

The chain employs TRBV19 and TRBJ1-1, with D hard to call. V was cut by 5 bases and J by 11 bases, with 24 bases left in between. The CDR3 totals 15 residues. From germline, CDR1 is LNHDA and CDR2 SQIVND (reference sequence). CDR3 residues: CASSSTGRVPPWAFF. CDR3 DNA sequence: TGTGCCAGTAGTTCAACGGGCAGAGTTCCTCCGTGGGCTTTCTTT.

The chain is built from TRBV19 and TRBJ1-6; TRBD1 matches at 9 bases. Germline V lookup: CDR1 LNHDA, CDR2 SQIVND (reference sequence). The CDR3 contains 15 residues. V was pared by 5 bases and J by 9 bases, with 8 bases of the junction left unmatched. The DNA of the CDR3 is TGTGCCAGTAGTCATAACAGGGGGCCGGGTTCACCCCTCCACTTT. Translation: CASSHNRGPGSPLHF.

This chain uses TRBV18 with TRBJ1-1; D remains unclear. Germline V CDR1 and CDR2: KGHSH, LQKENI. Trimming shortened V by 0 bases and J by 8 bases, and 10 bases separated the two germline ends. This CDR3 spans 13 amino acids. The CDR3 sequence: CASSPPYTDEAFF. In nucleotides, the CDR3 is TGTGCCAGCTCACCACCGTACACAGACGAAGCTTTCTTT.

V and J are TRBV12-5 and TRBJ2-1; 13 bases line up with TRBD2. The CDR3 consists of 20 residues. V lost 0 bases, J lost 4 bases, and 12 bases stayed unmatched. Looked up from germline, CDR1 is LGHNT and CDR2 is FRNRAP. The CDR3 DNA reads TGTGCTAGTGGTTTGGTAACGATAGGTACTAGCGGGGGGGATTACAATGAGCAGTTCTTC. Translation gives CASGLVTIGTSGGDYNEQFF. The complete variable domain, with remaining parts taken from reference TRBV12-5 and TRBJ2-1, reads DARVTQTPRHKVTEMGQEVTMRCQPILGHNTVFWYRQTMMQGLELLAYFRNRAPLDDSGMPKDRFSAEMPDATLATLKIQPSEPRDSAVYFCASGLVTIGTSGGDYNEQFFGPGTRLTVL.

This clone was counted a few times. The J gene is TRBJ2-5, the V gene TRBV5-5; 10 bases line up with TRBD1. The V gene end was trimmed by 4 bases and the J gene end by 5 bases; junction bases not matched to a gene: 8. Germline V gene data show CDR1 as SGHKS and CDR2 as YYEKEE (reference sequence). This CDR3 spans 15 amino acids. This CDR3 is CASSEIPGQGETQYF. The CDR3 nucleotides are TGTGCCAGCAGCGAGATTCCGGGACAGGGGGAGACCCAGTACTTC.